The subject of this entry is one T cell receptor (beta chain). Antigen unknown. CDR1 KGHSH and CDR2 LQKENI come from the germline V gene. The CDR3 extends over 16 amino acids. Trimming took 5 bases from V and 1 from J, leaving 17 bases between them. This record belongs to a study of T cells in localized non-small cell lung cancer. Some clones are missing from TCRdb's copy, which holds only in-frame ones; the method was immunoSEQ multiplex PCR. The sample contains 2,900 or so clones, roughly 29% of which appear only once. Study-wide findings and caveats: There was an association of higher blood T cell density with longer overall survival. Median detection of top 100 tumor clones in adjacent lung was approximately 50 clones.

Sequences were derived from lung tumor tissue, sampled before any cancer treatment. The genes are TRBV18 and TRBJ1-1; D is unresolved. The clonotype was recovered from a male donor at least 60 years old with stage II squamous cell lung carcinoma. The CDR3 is CASSTMAWTANTEAFF. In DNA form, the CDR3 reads TGTGCCAGCTCAACGATGGCATGGACGGCGAACACTGAAGCTTTCTTT.